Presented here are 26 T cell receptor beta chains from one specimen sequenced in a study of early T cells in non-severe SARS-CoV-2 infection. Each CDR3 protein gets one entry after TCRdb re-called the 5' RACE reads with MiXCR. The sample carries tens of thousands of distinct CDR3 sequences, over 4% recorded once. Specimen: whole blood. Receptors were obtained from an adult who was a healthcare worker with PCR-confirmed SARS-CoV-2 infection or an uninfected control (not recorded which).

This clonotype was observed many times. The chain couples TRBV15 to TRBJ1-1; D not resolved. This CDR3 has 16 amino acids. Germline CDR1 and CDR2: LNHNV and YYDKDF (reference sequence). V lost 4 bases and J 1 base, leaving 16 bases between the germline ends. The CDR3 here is CATSIPPAGGNTEAFF. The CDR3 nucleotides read TGTGCCACCAGCATCCCACCCGCTGGAGGGAACACTGAAGCTTTCTTT.

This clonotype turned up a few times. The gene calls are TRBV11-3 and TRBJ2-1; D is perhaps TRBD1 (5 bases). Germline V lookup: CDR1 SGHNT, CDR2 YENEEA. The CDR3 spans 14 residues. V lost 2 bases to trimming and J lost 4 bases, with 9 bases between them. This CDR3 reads CASSLQGLYNEQFF. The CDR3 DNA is TGTGCCAGCAGCTTACAGGGCTTATACAATGAGCAGTTCTTC.

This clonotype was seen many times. This chain's CDR3 is CASSLEAGNSPLHF. CDR3 bases: TGCGCCAGCAGCTTGGAGGCAGGGAATTCACCCCTCCACTTT. This rearrangement joins TRBV5-1 to TRBJ1-6; tentative D call: TRBD1 (5 bases). This CDR3 is 14 amino acids long. Trimming stripped 0 bases from V and 7 bases from J, with 8 bases between. Germline-derived CDR1 and CDR2 are SGHRS and YFSETQ.

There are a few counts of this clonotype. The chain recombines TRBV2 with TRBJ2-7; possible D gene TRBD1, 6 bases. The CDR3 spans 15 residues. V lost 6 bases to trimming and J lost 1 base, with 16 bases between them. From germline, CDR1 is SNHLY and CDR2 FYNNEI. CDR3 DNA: TGTGCCAGCAGCCTTATAGGGGGTGGGTCCTACGAGCAGTACTTC. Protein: CASSLIGGGSYEQYF.

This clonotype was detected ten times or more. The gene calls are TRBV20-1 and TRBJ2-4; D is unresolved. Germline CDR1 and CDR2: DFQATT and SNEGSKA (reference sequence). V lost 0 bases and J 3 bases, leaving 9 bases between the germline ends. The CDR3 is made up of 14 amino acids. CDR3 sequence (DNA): TGCAGTGCTAGAGATCCTCGAGTCAAAAACATTCAGTACTTC. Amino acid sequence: CSARDPRVKNIQYF.

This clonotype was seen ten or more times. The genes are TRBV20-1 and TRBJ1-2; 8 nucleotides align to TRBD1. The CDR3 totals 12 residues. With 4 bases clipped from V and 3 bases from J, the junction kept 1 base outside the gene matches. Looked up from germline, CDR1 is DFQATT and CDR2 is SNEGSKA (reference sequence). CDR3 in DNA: TGCAGTGCTAACAGGGGGGACTATGGCTACACCTTC. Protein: CSANRGDYGYTF.

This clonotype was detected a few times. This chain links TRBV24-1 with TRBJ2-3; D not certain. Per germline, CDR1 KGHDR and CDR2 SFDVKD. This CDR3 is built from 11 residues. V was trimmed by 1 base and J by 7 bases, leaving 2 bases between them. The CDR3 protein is CATSDLYTQYF. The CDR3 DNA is TGTGCCACCAGTGATTTATATACGCAGTATTTT.

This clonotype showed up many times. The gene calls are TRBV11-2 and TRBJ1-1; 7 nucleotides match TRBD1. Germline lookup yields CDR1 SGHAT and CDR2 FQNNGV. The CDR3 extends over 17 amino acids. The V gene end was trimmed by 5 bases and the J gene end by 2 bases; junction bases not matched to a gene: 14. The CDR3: CASSQGAGNRGNTEAFF. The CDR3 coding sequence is TGTGCCAGCAGCCAAGGAGCGGGAAACAGGGGTAACACTGAAGCTTTCTTT.

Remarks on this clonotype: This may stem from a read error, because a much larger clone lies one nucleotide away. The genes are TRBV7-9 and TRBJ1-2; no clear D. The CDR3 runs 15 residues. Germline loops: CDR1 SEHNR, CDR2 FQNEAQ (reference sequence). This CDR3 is CATSLSGSPNYGYTF. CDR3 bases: TGTGCCACCAGCTTATCGGGCAGCCCTAACTATGGCTACACCTTC. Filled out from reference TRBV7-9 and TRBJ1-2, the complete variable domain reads DTGVSQNPRHKITKRGQNVTFRCDPISEHNRLYWYRQTLGQGPEFLTYFQNEAQLEKSRLLSDRFSAERPKGSFSTLEIQRTEQGDSAMYLCATSLSGSPNYGYTFGSGTRLTVV.

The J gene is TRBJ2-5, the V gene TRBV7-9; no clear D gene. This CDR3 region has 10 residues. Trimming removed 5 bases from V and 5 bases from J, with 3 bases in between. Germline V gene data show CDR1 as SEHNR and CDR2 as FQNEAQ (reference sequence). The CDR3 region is CASSMETQYF. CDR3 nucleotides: TGTGCCAGCAGCATGGAGACCCAGTACTTC.

This chain's CDR3 is CASSLKGQITDTQYF. For the CDR3, the DNA is TGTGCCAGCAGCTTAAAGGGACAGATCACAGATACGCAGTATTTT. This rearrangement joins TRBV7-3 to TRBJ2-3, with TRBD1 matching 7 bases. From germline, CDR1 is SGHTA and CDR2 FQGTGA. The CDR3 loop spans 15 amino acids. The ends lost 1 base at V and 2 bases at J; junction bases unmatched: 3.

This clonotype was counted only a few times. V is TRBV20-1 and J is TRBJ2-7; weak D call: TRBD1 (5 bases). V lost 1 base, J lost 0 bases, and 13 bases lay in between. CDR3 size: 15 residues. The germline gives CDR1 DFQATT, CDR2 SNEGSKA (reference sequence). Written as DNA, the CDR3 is TGCAGTGCTAGAGGGCCAGGGATGAGCTCCTACGAGCAGTACTTC. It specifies CSARGPGMSSYEQYF.

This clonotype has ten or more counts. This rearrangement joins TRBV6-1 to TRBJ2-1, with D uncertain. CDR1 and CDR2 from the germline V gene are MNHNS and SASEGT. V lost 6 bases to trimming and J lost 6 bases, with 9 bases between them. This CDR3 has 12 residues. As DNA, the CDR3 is TGTGCCAGCAGCTTCGTCGGCAATGAGCAGTTCTTC. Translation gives CASSFVGNEQFF.

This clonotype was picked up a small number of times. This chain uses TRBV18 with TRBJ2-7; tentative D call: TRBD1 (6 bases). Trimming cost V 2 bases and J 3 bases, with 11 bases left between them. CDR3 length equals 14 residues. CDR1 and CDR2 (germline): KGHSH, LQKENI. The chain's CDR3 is CASSPAKGDYEQYF. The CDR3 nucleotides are TGTGCCAGCTCACCAGCAAAGGGGGACTACGAGCAGTACTTC.

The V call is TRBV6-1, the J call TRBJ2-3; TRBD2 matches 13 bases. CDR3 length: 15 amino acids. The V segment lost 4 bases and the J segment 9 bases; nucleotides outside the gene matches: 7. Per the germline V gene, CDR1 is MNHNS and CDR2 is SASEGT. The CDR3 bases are TGTGCCAGCAGTGGACTAGCGGGGGGCCCCCAAACGCAGTATTTT. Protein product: CASSGLAGGPQTQYF.

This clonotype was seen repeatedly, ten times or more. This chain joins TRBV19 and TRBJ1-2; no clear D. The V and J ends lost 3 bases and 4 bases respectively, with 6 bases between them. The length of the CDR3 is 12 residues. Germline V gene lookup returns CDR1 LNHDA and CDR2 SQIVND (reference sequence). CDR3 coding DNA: TGTGCCAGTAGTATCTCCGTCTATGGCTACACCTTC. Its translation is CASSISVYGYTF.

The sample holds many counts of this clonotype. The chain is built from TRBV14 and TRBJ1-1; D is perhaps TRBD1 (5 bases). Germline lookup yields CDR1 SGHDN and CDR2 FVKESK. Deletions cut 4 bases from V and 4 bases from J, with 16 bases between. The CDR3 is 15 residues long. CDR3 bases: TGTGCCAGCAGCCCTCACCTTGGCGGGGGCACTGAAGCTTTCTTT. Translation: CASSPHLGGGTEAFF.

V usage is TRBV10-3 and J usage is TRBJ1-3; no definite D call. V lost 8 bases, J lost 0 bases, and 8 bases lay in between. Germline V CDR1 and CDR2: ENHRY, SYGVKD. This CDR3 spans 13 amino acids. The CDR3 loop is CAIQASSGNTIYF. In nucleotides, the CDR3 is TGTGCCATCCAGGCGTCCTCTGGAAACACCATATATTTT.

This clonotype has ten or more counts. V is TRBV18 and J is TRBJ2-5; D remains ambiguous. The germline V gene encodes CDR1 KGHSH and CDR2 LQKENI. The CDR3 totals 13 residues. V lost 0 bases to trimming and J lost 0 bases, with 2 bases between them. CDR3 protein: CASSPPDQETQYF. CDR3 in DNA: TGTGCCAGCTCACCACCCGACCAAGAGACCCAGTACTTC.

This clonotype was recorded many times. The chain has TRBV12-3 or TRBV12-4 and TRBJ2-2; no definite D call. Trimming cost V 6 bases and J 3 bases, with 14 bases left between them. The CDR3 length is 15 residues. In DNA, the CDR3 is TGTGCCAGCAGCTCCAGTATCCTTGACACCGGGGAGCTGTTTTTT. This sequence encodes CASSSSILDTGELFF.

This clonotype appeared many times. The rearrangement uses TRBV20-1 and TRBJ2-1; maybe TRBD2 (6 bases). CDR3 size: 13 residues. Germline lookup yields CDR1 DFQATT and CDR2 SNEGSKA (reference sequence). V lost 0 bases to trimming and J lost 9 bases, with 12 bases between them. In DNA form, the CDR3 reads TGCAGTGCTAGAGATTTGGGGGACTCTGAGCAGTTCTTC. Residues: CSARDLGDSEQFF.

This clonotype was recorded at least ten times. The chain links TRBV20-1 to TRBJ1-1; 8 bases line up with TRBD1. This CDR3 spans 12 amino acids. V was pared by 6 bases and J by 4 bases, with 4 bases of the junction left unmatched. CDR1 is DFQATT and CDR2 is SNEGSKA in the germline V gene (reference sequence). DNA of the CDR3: TGCAGTGCAAGGACAGGGTCCACTGAAGCTTTCTTT. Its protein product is CSARTGSTEAFF.

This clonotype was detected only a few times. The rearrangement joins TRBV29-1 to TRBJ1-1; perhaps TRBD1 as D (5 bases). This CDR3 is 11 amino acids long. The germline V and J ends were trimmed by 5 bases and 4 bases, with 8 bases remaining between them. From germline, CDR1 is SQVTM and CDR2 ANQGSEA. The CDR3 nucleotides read TGCAGCGTTAGAAGGGGCACTGAAGCTTTCTTT. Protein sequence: CSVRRGTEAFF.

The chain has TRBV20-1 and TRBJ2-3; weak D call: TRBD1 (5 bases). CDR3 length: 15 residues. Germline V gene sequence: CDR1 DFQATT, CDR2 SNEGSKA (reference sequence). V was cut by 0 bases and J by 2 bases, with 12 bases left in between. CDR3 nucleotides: TGCAGTGCTAGAGATCCCCTAGGGGACACAGATACGCAGTATTTT. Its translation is CSARDPLGDTDTQYF.

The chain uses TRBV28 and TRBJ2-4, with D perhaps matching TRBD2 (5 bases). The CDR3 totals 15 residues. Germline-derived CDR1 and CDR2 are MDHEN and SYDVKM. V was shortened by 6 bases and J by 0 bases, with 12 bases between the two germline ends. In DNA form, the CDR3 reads TGTGCCAGCAGCCCTATCGGACTAGCCAAAAACATTCAGTACTTC. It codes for CASSPIGLAKNIQYF.

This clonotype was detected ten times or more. CDR3 loop: CASSYSVGQPQHF. The CDR3 DNA reads TGTGCCAGCAGTTACTCGGTGGGACAGCCCCAGCATTTT. J is TRBJ1-5 and V is TRBV6-5; no definite D call. This CDR3 contains 13 residues. CDR1 is MNHEY and CDR2 is SVGAGI in the germline V gene. V shed 0 bases and J shed 7 bases, with 7 bases lying between them.